This T cell receptor (beta chain) was observed in a study of metastatic and nonmetastatic thyroid tumors. TCRdb used MiXCR to call clones anew from the PCR reads. Here the sample spans about 18,000 clones, under 30% being singletons. Germline V gene lookup returns CDR1 DFQATT and CDR2 SNEGSKA (reference sequence). Deletions cut 6 bases from V and 3 bases from J, with 15 bases between. The CDR3 extends over 13 amino acids. Not a single patient had been given any form of treatment at any point before undergoing thyroid surgery. This receptor was identified in a male donor with papillary thyroid cancer or a benign thyroid nodule (not recorded which). Some clones in this sample may be carry-over from other donors' samples. The sample taken for sequencing was tumor tissue. The chain employs TRBV20-1 and TRBJ2-7; weak D call: TRBD2 (6 bases). This CDR3 is CSAPGLGDYEQYF. The DNA of the CDR3 is TGCAGTGCGCCGGGACTGGGTGACTACGAGCAGTACTTC.